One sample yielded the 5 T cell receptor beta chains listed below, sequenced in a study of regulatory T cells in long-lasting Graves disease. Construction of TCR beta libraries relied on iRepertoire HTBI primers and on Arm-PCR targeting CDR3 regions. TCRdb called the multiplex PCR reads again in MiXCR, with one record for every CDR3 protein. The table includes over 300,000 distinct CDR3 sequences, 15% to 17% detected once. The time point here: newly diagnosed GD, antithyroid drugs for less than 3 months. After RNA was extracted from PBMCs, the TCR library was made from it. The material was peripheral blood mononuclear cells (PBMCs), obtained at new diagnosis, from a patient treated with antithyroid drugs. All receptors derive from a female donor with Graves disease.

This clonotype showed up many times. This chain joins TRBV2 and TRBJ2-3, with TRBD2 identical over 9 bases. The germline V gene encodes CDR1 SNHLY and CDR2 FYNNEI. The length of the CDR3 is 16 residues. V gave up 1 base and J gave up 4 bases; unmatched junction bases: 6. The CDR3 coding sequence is TGTGCCAGCAGTGAAGTGGCGGGGGGGCTGTCAGATACGCAGTATTTT. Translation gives CASSEVAGGLSDTQYF.

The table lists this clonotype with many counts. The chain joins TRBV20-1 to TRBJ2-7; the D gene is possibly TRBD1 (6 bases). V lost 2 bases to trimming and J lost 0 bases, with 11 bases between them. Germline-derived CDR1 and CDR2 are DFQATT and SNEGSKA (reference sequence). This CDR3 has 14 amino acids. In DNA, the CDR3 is TGCAGTGCTAGAATCGGGGACAACTCCTACGAGCAGTACTTC. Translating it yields CSARIGDNSYEQYF.

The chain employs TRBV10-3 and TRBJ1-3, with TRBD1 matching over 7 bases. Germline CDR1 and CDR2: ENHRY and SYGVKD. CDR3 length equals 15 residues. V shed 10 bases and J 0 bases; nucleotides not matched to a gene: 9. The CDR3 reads CATRTGVSSGNTIYF. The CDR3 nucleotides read TGTGCCACTCGCACAGGGGTTAGCTCTGGAAACACCATATATTTT.

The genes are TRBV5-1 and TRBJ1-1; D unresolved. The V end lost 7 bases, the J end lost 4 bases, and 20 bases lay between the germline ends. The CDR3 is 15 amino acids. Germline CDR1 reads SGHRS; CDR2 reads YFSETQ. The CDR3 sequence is CASGREDGVFTEAFF. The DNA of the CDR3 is TGCGCCAGCGGACGCGAGGACGGGGTATTCACTGAAGCTTTCTTT.

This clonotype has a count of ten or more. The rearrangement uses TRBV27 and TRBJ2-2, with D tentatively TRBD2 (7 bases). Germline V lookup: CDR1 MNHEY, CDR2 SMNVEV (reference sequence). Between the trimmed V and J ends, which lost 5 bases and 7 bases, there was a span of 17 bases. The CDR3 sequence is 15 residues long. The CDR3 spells CASSPRGAWGGELFF. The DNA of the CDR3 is TGTGCCAGCAGTCCCCGGGGGGCCTGGGGCGGGGAGCTGTTTTTT.